Below are 24 T cell receptor beta chains sequenced from a single sample in a study of cytomegalovirus exposure and HLA in healthy donors. Profiling relied on immunoSEQ multiplex PCR, and the TCRdb table lists in-frame clones only, not all of them. The table has 140,000 to 150,000 clones, 91% seen once. Input material: PBMCs. These receptor sequences come from a man aged 18 to 30 in good health and CMV-seronegative.

The rearrangement links TRBV9 to TRBJ2-1, with 11 bases aligning to TRBD2. This CDR3 spans 18 amino acids. The V gene's germline CDR1 is SGDLS and CDR2 YYNGEE. V lost 0 bases, J lost 2 bases, and 7 bases stayed unmatched. The CDR3, as DNA: TGTGCCAGCAGCGTAGCACTAGCGGGAGTAGGGGCCTACAATGAGCAGTTCTTC. As protein: CASSVALAGVGAYNEQFF. The whole variable domain, remainder taken from reference TRBV9 and TRBJ2-1, is DSGVTQTPKHLITATGQRVTLRCSPRSGDLSVYWYQQSLDQGLQFLIQYYNGEERAKGNILERFSAQQFPDLHSELNLSSLELGDSALYFCASSVALAGVGAYNEQFFGPGTRLTVL.

This chain uses TRBV29-1 with TRBJ2-3, with D perhaps matching TRBD1 (5 bases). The CDR3 covers 14 residues. Trimming removed 3 bases from V and 3 bases from J, with 13 bases in between. Germline V gene sequence: CDR1 SQVTM, CDR2 ANQGSEA. The CDR3 DNA sequence: TGCAGCGTTGATCGGCAGGCAGGGACAGATACGCAGTATTTT. Translating it yields CSVDRQAGTDTQYF.

The genes are TRBV19 and TRBJ2-5; 10 nucleotides agree with TRBD2. V was clipped by 6 bases and J by 5 bases; unmatched bases: 3. Germline loops: CDR1 LNHDA, CDR2 SQIVND (reference sequence). The CDR3 contains 13 residues. CDR3 sequence reads: CASRLAGVETQYF. CDR3 coding DNA: TGTGCCAGTAGGCTAGCGGGAGTGGAGACCCAGTACTTC.

This chain connects TRBV19 to TRBJ1-2; 7 bases fit TRBD1. Trimming cost V 5 bases and J 5 bases; bases outside gene matches: 17. The CDR3 runs 17 residues. Germline V lookup: CDR1 LNHDA, CDR2 SQIVND (reference sequence). Written as DNA, the CDR3 is TGTGCCAGTAGTTTTAGATCGGGACAGACCAAGGAGTATGGCTACACCTTC. Its translation: CASSFRSGQTKEYGYTF.

The CDR3, as DNA: TGCGCCAGCAGTATTTTTAGCGGACTATTCACAGATACGCAGTATTTT. Protein sequence: CASSIFSGLFTDTQYF. The gene calls are TRBV5-1 and TRBJ2-3, with D maybe TRBD2 (6 bases). The V gene lost 5 bases and the J gene lost 2 bases, with 18 bases spanning the gap. Germline CDR1 and CDR2: SGHRS and YFSETQ. This CDR3 has 16 amino acids. The full variable domain, rest sourced from reference TRBV5-1 and TRBJ2-3, is KAGVTQTPRYLIKTRGQQVTLSCSPISGHRSVSWYQQTPGQGLQFLFEYFSETQRNKGNFPGRFSGRQFSNSRSEMNVSTLELGDSALYLCASSIFSGLFTDTQYFGPGTRLTVL.

V usage is TRBV29-1 and J usage is TRBJ2-3; 9 nucleotides align to TRBD2. This CDR3 has 14 residues. With 4 bases clipped from V and 6 bases from J, the junction kept 8 bases outside the gene matches. Germline V gene lookup returns CDR1 SQVTM and CDR2 ANQGSEA. CDR3 sequence (DNA): TGCAGCGTTGGTAGCGGGAGCCTCGGGGATACGCAGTATTTT. This translates into CSVGSGSLGDTQYF.

The chain recombines TRBV10-2 with TRBJ2-3; 10 positions match TRBD1. The CDR3 runs to 14 residues. Germline V gene sequence: CDR1 WSHSY, CDR2 SAAADI. The junction had 1 base not matched to a gene; V was cut back by 6 bases and J by 1 base. As DNA, the CDR3 is TGCGCCAGCAGGGGGACAGGGGGCACAGATACGCAGTATTTT. This gives the protein CASRGTGGTDTQYF.

The chain employs TRBV6-5 and TRBJ1-2, with TRBD1 identical over 7 bases. The CDR3 spans 15 residues. CDR1 and CDR2 from the germline V gene are MNHEY and SVGAGI. V lost 5 bases and J lost 4; bases outside the gene matches: 10. CDR3 residues: CASSPLWGQSYGYTF. In DNA, the CDR3 is TGTGCCAGCAGTCCCCTGTGGGGACAGAGCTATGGCTACACCTTC.

The J gene is TRBJ2-2, the V gene TRBV10-3, with 9 bases that match TRBD2. The CDR3 covers 19 residues. V shed 4 bases and J 11 bases; nucleotides not matched to a gene: 23. CDR1 ENHRY and CDR2 SYGVKD come from the germline V gene. CDR3 coding DNA: TGTGCCATCAGTGGAGGAGCGGGGGGCCCAACACGGGGCTTGGGTGAGCTGTTTTTT. Residues: CAISGGAGGPTRGLGELFF.

This clone came up a few times. J is TRBJ2-1 and V is TRBV6-4; 11 bases line up with TRBD2. V dropped 5 bases and J dropped 7; count of bases not matched to a gene: 7. The CDR3 has 15 residues. Germline loops: CDR1 MRHNA, CDR2 SNTAGT. CDR3 bases: TGTGCCAGCAGTACTAGCGGGAGACGGATGAATGAGCAGTTCTTC. Translating gives CASSTSGRRMNEQFF.

The chain's CDR3 is CASSLGLLYEDRWRGETQYF. CDR3 DNA sequence: TGTGCCAGCAGCTTAGGCCTCTTATATGAGGACAGGTGGCGAGGGGAGACCCAGTACTTC. This chain joins TRBV13 and TRBJ2-5; 7 nucleotides agree with TRBD1. Looked up from germline, CDR1 is PRHDT and CDR2 is FYEKMQ (reference sequence). V shed 0 bases and J 5 bases; nucleotides not matched to a gene: 21. The CDR3 sequence is 20 residues long.

The V gene is TRBV30, the J gene TRBJ2-2, with TRBD1 matching over 7 bases. J was trimmed by 0 bases and V by 4 bases; bases with no gene match: 8. The CDR3 has 16 amino acids. Germline CDR1 reads GTSNPN; CDR2 reads SVGIG (reference sequence). Here the CDR3 reads CAWTLLGTANTGELFF. The CDR3 DNA follows: TGTGCCTGGACTCTTTTAGGGACAGCGAACACCGGGGAGCTGTTTTTT. The complete variable domain, with remaining parts taken from reference TRBV30 and TRBJ2-2, reads SQTIHQWPATLVQPVGSPLSLECTVEGTSNPNLYWYRQAAGRGLQLLFYSVGIGQISSEVPQNLSASRPQDRQFILSSKKLLLSDSGFYLCAWTLLGTANTGELFFGEGSRLTVL.

J is TRBJ1-1 and V is TRBV2; D uncertain. The CDR3 length is 14 residues. V was cut by 5 bases and J by 4 bases, with 14 bases left in between. CDR1 and CDR2 from the germline V gene are SNHLY and FYNNEI. CDR3 nucleotide sequence: TGTGCCAGCAGTCGCCGGAAAGAGGGCACTGAAGCTTTCTTT. Its protein product is CASSRRKEGTEAFF.

The rearrangement links TRBV7-6 to TRBJ2-7; 7 bases align to TRBD1. CDR3 size: 14 residues. With V trimmed by 1 base and J by 3 bases, 3 bases remained unmatched. Germline V CDR1 and CDR2: SGHVS, FNYEAQ. The CDR3 loop reads CASSLDAGGYEQYV. The CDR3 DNA is TGTGCCAGCAGCTTAGATGCAGGGGGCTACGAGCAGTACGTC.

The chain combines TRBV7-8 with TRBJ2-4, with a possible D match to TRBD2 (6 bases). The CDR3 consists of 15 residues. V was clipped by 3 bases and J by 4 bases, with 13 bases between them. In germline, CDR1 is SGHVS, CDR2 FQNEAQ. In DNA form, the CDR3 reads TGTGCCAGCAGCTTCGGCGGGACTGGAAAAAACATTCAGTACTTC. This translates into CASSFGGTGKNIQYF.

The chain has TRBV7-9 and TRBJ1-1; D gene ambiguous. Germline loops: CDR1 SEHNR, CDR2 FQNEAQ (reference sequence). The germline V and J ends were trimmed by 1 base and 1 base, with 7 bases remaining between them. The CDR3 spans 14 residues. DNA of the CDR3: TGTGCCAGCAGCTTAGGACAAAAGAACACTGAAGCTTTCTTT. Its translation: CASSLGQKNTEAFF. Looking up the rest from reference TRBV7-9 and TRBJ1-1 gives the full variable domain: DTGVSQNPRHKITKRGQNVTFRCDPISEHNRLYWYRQTLGQGPEFLTYFQNEAQLEKSRLLSDRFSAERPKGSFSTLEIQRTEQGDSAMYLCASSLGQKNTEAFFGQGTRLTVV.

CDR3 nucleotide sequence: TGTGCCAGCAGCCCACAGGGAGCAAGAGGGTCCGGGCAGTTCTTC. Residues: CASSPQGARGSGQFF. The rearrangement uses TRBV13 and TRBJ2-1; a possible D gene is TRBD1 (6 bases). CDR1 PRHDT and CDR2 FYEKMQ come from the germline V gene (reference sequence). V was pared by 5 bases and J by 12 bases, with 23 bases between. The CDR3 runs to 15 residues.

The chain links TRBV9 to TRBJ1-3; D gene uncertain. Trimming pared 0 bases from V and 8 bases from J, leaving 9 bases between. CDR1 and CDR2 (germline): SGDLS, YYNGEE. The CDR3 is made up of 13 amino acids. CDR3 nucleotide sequence: TGTGCCAGCAGCGTAGTGGGGAGAGACACCATATATTTT. Its protein product is CASSVVGRDTIYF.

The CDR3 loop reads CASSPADLGSAEAFF. DNA for the CDR3: TGTGCCAGCAGCCCGGCGGACCTCGGGAGCGCTGAAGCTTTCTTT. The genes are TRBV11-2 and TRBJ1-1, with unresolved D. Germline values: CDR1 SGHAT, CDR2 FQNNGV. Trimming removed 5 bases at V and 6 bases at J, with 19 bases between. This CDR3 contains 15 residues. Together with reference TRBV11-2 and TRBJ1-1, the CDR3 gives the full variable domain: EAGVAQSPRYKIIEKRQSVAFWCNPISGHATLYWYQQILGQGPKLLIQFQNNGVVDDSQLPKDRFSAERLKGVDSTLKIQPAKLEDSAVYLCASSPADLGSAEAFFGQGTRLTVV.

This clone was picked up one time. The chain recombines TRBV5-4 with TRBJ2-7; D not certain. Germline CDR1 SGHNT, CDR2 YYREEE (reference sequence). V lost 0 bases and J lost 1, with 8 bases in between. CDR3 size: 14 residues. The CDR3 region is CASSLATVSYEQYF. CDR3 in DNA: TGTGCCAGCAGCTTGGCTACGGTTTCCTACGAGCAGTACTTC. The variable domain in full, with the rest retrieved from reference TRBV5-4 and TRBJ2-7, is ETGVTQSPTHLIKTRGQQVTLRCSSQSGHNTVSWYQQALGQGPQFIFQYYREEENGRGNFPPRFSGLQFPNYSSELNVNALELDDSALYLCASSLATVSYEQYFGPGTRLTVT.

The table lists this clone with a count of one. The V call is TRBV6-5, the J call TRBJ1-1, with a tentative D call TRBD1 (6 bases). CDR3 size: 14 residues. V shed 2 bases and J shed 12 bases, with 19 bases lying between them. Germline values: CDR1 MNHEY, CDR2 SVGAGI. Written as DNA, the CDR3 is TGTGCCAGCAGTTACGGTGCGCCCGAGGGGGTATCTTTCTTT. Protein sequence: CASSYGAPEGVSFF.

The sample holds a few counts of this clone. This sequence joins TRBV19 and TRBJ2-7; 11 bases are shared with TRBD2. V lost 6 bases to trimming and J lost 5 bases; unmatched junction nucleotides: 12. Germline V CDR1 and CDR2: LNHDA, SQIVND (reference sequence). The CDR3 has 16 residues. In nucleotides, the CDR3 is TGTGCCAGTAGCAACAATCTAGCGGGGGGTTACGACGAGCAGTACTTC. Encoded protein: CASSNNLAGGYDEQYF.

The CDR3 nucleotides read TGTGCCAGCAATCTGGTGAGTGAAGCTTTCTTT. This translates into CASNLVSEAFF. The chain uses TRBV6-1 and TRBJ1-1, with D uncertain. The V gene's germline CDR1 is MNHNS and CDR2 SASEGT. Trimming shortened V by 7 bases and J by 7 bases, and 10 bases separated the two germline ends. The CDR3 sequence is 11 residues long.

CDR3 in amino acids: CASSVSGSNSYNEQFF. The CDR3 region has the DNA TGCGCCAGCAGTGTCAGCGGGAGCAATTCCTACAATGAGCAGTTCTTC. The V and J genes are TRBV10-1 and TRBJ2-1, with 8 bases lining up with TRBD2. Germline V gene data show CDR1 as WNHNN and CDR2 as SYGVQD (reference sequence). CDR3 length: 16 amino acids. The trim removed 4 bases at V and 1 base at J, leaving 6 bases unmatched.